These 9 T cell receptor beta chains share one sample of origin, sequenced in a study of T-cell memory formation after mild COVID-19. TCRdb reprocessed the 5' RACE reads via MiXCR and lists one record per CDR3 protein. The table shows approximately 500,000 distinct CDR3 sequences, with about 23% occurring only once. Material: PBMCs or a T cell subset sorted from them (not recorded which). The receptors were gathered from an adult woman who had mild COVID-19 (a few samples of this study predate the infection). Cell type and time point are not known.

The chain is built from TRBV5-1 and TRBJ2-2, with D possibly TRBD1 on 6 matching bases. Germline loops: CDR1 SGHRS, CDR2 YFSETQ. Trimming removed 1 base from V and 5 bases from J, with 24 bases in between. CDR3 length: 19 amino acids. The CDR3 DNA reads as TGCGCCAGCAGCTTGATCCCGACGTCAGGGGACGTGTGGACCGGGGAGCTGTTTTTT. This translates into CASSLIPTSGDVWTGELFF.

This clonotype was observed a handful of times. This chain links TRBV5-4 with TRBJ2-7; 7 bases fit TRBD1. The V gene's germline CDR1 is SGHNT and CDR2 YYREEE (reference sequence). The trim removed 5 bases at V and 3 bases at J, leaving 8 bases unmatched. The CDR3 contains 14 residues. The CDR3 DNA sequence: TGTGCCAGCAGTTCCTCGAGGGGGCGCTACGAGCAGTACTTC. It is translated as CASSSSRGRYEQYF. Drawing the rest from reference TRBV5-4 and TRBJ2-7, the complete variable domain is ETGVTQSPTHLIKTRGQQVTLRCSSQSGHNTVSWYQQALGQGPQFIFQYYREEENGRGNFPPRFSGLQFPNYSSELNVNALELDDSALYLCASSSSRGRYEQYFGPGTRLTVT.

The chain links TRBV9 to TRBJ2-3, with D perhaps matching TRBD2 (5 bases). The germline CDR1 and CDR2 sequences are SGDLS and YYNGEE. V lost 0 bases, J lost 1 base, and 6 bases lay in between. The CDR3 spans 14 residues. CDR3 region: CASSVDGGTDTQYF. CDR3 coding DNA: TGTGCCAGCAGCGTAGACGGGGGCACAGATACGCAGTATTTT.

The chain has TRBV29-1 and TRBJ1-1; D is uncertain. Germline V lookup: CDR1 SQVTM, CDR2 ANQGSEA. The CDR3 is made up of 12 amino acids. V shed 7 bases and J shed 2 bases, with 11 bases lying between them. This CDR3 reads CSDGSYNTEAFF. The CDR3 bases are TGCAGCGACGGGAGCTATAACACTGAAGCTTTCTTT. The full variable domain, completed using reference TRBV29-1 and TRBJ1-1, is SAVISQKPSRDICQRGTSLTIQCQVDSQVTMMFWYRQQPGQSLTLIATANQGSEATYESGFVIDKFPISRPNLTFSTLTVSNMSPEDSSIYLCSDGSYNTEAFFGQGTRLTVV.

This clonotype has more than one count but fewer than ten. This rearrangement joins TRBV7-6 to TRBJ2-5, with 10 bases aligning to TRBD1. With V trimmed by 4 bases and J by 3 bases, 11 bases remained unmatched. Per the germline V gene, CDR1 is SGHVS and CDR2 is FNYEAQ. CDR3 length equals 17 residues. CDR3 in amino acids: CASSSPFGQGGKETQYF. The CDR3 coding sequence is TGTGCCAGCAGCTCCCCGTTTGGACAGGGGGGAAAAGAGACCCAGTACTTC.

This chain joins TRBV5-1 and TRBJ2-1; TRBD2 aligns across 8 bases. Germline CDR1 and CDR2: SGHRS and YFSETQ. V dropped 3 bases and J dropped 8; count of bases not matched to a gene: 10. CDR3 length: 15 amino acids. This CDR3 reads CASSSGYSGEHEQFF. The CDR3 coding sequence is TGCGCCAGCAGCTCTGGTTATAGCGGGGAGCATGAGCAGTTCTTC.

This clonotype came up a few times. The chain is built from TRBV21-1 and TRBJ2-6; the table's D call, TRBD2, was not checked against the DNA. TRBV21-1 is listed as a pseudogene. The CDR3 consists of 19 residues. This CDR3 is CASRPTPTGPLSRANVLTF. In DNA form, the CDR3 reads TGTGCCAGCAGGCCCACCCCCACAGGGCCCCTCTCCAGGGCCAACGTCCTGACTTTC.

This clonotype is deemed medium-sized. V usage is TRBV20-1 and J usage is TRBJ1-5; 9 bases are a match to TRBD1. V lost 6 bases, J lost 4 bases, and 13 bases stayed unmatched. The V gene's germline CDR1 is DFQATT and CDR2 SNEGSKA (reference sequence). This CDR3 has 16 residues. CDR3 DNA: TGCAGTGCCCTCTACGCTGGGGACAGGGAAAATCAGCCCCAGCATTTT. Its protein product is CSALYAGDRENQPQHF.

CDR3 amino acids: CASSLAPGQGGEKLFF. Here the CDR3 DNA reads TGTGCCAGCAGCTTAGCGCCGGGACAGGGGGGCGAAAAACTGTTTTTT. V gene TRBV7-9 combines with J gene TRBJ1-4, with TRBD1 identical over 11 bases. From germline, CDR1 is SEHNR and CDR2 FQNEAQ (reference sequence). V dropped 0 bases and J dropped 8; count of bases not matched to a gene: 5. The length of the CDR3 is 16 residues.